In this sample, the clone carrying this T cell receptor (beta chain) turned up once. The data derive from a study of technical replicates of blood from a few donors. The assay was immunoSEQ multiplex PCR, and TCRdb's table has in-frame clones only and misses some. Here the sample spans 65,000 to 85,000 clones, about nine tenths being singletons. V lost 4 bases to trimming and J lost 0 bases, with 15 bases between them. Germline CDR1 reads LGHNA; CDR2 reads YNFKEQ. The CDR3 has 16 amino acids. The source of this sequence is a human donor in good health. The sample was T cells isolated from PBMCs. The rearrangement links TRBV4-2 to TRBJ1-1; no definite D call. Written as DNA, the CDR3 is TGTGCCAGCAGCCTTGAGGTAGGGAGCATGAACACTGAAGCTTTCTTT. Translated: CASSLEVGSMNTEAFF.